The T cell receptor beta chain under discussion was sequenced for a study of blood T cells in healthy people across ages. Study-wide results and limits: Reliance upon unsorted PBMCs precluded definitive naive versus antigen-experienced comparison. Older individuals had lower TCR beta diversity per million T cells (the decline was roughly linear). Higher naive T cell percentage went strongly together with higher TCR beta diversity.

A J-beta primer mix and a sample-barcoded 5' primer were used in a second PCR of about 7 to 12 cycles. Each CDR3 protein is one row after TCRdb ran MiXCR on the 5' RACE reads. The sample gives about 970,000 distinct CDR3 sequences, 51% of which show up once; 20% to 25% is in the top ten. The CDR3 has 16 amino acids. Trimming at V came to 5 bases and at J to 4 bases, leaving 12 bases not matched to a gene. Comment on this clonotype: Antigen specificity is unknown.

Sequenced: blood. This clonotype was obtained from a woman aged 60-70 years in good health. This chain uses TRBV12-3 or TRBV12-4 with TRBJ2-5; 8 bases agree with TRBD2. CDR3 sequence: CASSPPGAGVGETQYF. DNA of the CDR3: TGTGCCAGCAGTCCCCCAGGAGCGGGAGTGGGAGAGACCCAGTACTTC.